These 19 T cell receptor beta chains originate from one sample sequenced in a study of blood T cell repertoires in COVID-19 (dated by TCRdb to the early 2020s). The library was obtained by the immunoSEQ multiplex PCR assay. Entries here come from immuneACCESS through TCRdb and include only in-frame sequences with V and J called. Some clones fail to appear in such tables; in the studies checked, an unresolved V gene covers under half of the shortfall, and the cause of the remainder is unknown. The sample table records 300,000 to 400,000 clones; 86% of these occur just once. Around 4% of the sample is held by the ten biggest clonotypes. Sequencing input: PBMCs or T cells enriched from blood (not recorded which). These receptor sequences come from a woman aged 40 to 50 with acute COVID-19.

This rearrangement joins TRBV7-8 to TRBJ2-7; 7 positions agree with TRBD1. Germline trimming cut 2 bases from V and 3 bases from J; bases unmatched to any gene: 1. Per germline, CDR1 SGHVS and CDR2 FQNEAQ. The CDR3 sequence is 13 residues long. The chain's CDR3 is CASSLTGDYEQYF. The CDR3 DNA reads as TGTGCCAGCAGCTTAACAGGGGACTACGAGCAGTACTTC.

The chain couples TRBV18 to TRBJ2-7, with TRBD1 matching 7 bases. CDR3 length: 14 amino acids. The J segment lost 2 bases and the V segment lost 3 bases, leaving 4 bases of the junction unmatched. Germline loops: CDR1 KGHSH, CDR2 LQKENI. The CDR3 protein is CASSPDRVPYEQYF. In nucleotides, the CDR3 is TGTGCCAGCTCACCTGACAGGGTCCCCTACGAGCAGTACTTC.

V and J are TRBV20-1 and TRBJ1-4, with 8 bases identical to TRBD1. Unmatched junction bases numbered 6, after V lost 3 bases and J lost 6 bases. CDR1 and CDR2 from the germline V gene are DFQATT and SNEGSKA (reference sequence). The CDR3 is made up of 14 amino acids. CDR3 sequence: CSASFRGRDEKLFF. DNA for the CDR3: TGCAGTGCTAGTTTCAGGGGGCGCGATGAAAAACTGTTTTTT.

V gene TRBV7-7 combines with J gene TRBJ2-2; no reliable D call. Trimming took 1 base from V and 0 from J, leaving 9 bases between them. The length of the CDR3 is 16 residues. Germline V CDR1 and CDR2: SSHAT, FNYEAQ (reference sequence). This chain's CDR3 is CASSLGAVPNTGELFF. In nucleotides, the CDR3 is TGTGCCAGCAGCTTAGGGGCAGTCCCGAACACCGGGGAGCTGTTTTTT.

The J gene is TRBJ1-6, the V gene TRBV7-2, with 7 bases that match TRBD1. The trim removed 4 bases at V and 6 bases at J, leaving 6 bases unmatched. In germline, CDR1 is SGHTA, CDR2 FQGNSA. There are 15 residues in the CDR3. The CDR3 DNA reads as TGTGCCAGCAGCTCACACAGGGGAGGTAATTCACCCCTCCACTTT. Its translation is CASSSHRGGNSPLHF.

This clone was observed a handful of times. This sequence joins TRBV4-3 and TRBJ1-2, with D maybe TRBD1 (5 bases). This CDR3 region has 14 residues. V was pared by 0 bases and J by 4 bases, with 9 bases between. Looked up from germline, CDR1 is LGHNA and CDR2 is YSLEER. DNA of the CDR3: TGCGCCAGCAGCCAAGATGCAGGGCCCTATGGCTACACCTTC. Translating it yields CASSQDAGPYGYTF.

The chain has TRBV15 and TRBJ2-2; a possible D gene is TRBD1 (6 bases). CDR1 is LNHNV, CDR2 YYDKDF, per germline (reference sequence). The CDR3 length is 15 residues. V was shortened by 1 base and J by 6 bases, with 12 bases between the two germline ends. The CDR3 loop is CATSRGQGPAGELFF. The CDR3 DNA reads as TGTGCCACCAGCAGAGGTCAGGGGCCTGCCGGGGAGCTGTTTTTT.

The CDR3 nucleotides read TGTGCCAGCAGTTTATTTATTAACACCGGGGAGCTGTTTTTT. Its translation: CASSLFINTGELFF. The chain employs TRBV28 and TRBJ2-2; the D is unclear. CDR1 and CDR2 from the germline V gene are MDHEN and SYDVKM. The CDR3 totals 14 residues. Between the trimmed V and J ends, which lost 1 base and 2 bases, there was a span of 5 bases.

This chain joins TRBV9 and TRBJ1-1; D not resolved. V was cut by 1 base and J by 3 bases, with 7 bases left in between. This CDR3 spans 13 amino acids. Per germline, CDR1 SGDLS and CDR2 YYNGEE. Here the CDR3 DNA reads TGTGCCAGCAGCGTATTCCCGGACACTGAAGCTTTCTTT. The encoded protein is CASSVFPDTEAFF.

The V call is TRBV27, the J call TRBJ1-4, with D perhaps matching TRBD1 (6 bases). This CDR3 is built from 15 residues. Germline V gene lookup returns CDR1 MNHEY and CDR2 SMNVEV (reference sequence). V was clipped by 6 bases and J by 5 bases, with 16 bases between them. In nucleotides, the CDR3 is TGTGCCAGCAGCCCTAGGGGGAGTCCCAATGAAAAACTGTTTTTT. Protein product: CASSPRGSPNEKLFF.

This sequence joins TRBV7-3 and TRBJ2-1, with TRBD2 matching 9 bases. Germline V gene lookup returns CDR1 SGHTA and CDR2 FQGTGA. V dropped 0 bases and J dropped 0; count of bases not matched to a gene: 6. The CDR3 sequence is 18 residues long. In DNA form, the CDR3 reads TGTGCCAGCAGCTTAACAGATTTGCGGGGGGGCTCCTACAATGAGCAGTTCTTC. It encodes CASSLTDLRGGSYNEQFF. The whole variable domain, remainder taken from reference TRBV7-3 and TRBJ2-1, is GAGVSQTPSNKVTEKGKYVELRCDPISGHTALYWYRQSLGQGPEFLIYFQGTGAADDSGLPNDRFFAVRPEGSVSTLKIQRTERGDSAVYLCASSLTDLRGGSYNEQFFGPGTRLTVL.

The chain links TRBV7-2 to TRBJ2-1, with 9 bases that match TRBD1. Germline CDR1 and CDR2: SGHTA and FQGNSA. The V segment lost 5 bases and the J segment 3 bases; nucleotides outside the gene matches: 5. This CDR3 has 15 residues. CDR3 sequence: CASSPDRGGYNEQFF. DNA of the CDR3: TGTGCCAGCAGCCCGGACAGGGGCGGCTACAATGAGCAGTTCTTC.

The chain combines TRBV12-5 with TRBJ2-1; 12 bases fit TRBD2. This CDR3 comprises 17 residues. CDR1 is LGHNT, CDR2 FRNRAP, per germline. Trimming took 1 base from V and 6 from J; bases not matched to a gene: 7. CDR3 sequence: CASGLGGLAGRGNEQFF. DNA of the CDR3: TGTGCTAGTGGTTTGGGGGGACTAGCGGGTCGGGGCAATGAGCAGTTCTTC.

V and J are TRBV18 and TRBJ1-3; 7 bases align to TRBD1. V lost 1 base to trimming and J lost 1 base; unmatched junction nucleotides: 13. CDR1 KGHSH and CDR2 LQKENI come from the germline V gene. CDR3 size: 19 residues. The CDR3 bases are TGTGCCAGCTCACCACTGATTCAGTTTAGGGGGCCGTCTGGAAACACCATATATTTT. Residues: CASSPLIQFRGPSGNTIYF.

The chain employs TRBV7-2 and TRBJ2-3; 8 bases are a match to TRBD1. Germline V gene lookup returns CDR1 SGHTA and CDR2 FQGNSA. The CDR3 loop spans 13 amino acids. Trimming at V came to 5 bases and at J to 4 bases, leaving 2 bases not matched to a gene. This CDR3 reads CASSGQGSDTQYF. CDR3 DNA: TGTGCCAGCAGCGGACAGGGCTCAGATACGCAGTATTTT.

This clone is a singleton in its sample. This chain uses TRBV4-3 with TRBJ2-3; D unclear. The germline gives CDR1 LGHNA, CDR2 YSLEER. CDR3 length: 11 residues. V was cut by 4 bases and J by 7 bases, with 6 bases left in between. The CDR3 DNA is TGCGCCAGCAGCCGTAGTTATACGCAGTATTTT. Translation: CASSRSYTQYF.

The CDR3 DNA is TGTGCCAGTAGTATAGGGCGCGGACTAGCGGGAGCACCGACCCCTAGGCATTACAATGAGCAGTTCTTC. The encoded protein is CASSIGRGLAGAPTPRHYNEQFF. The chain uses TRBV19 and TRBJ2-1, with 13 bases matching TRBD2. The germline gives CDR1 LNHDA, CDR2 SQIVND (reference sequence). V was clipped by 1 base and J by 4 bases; unmatched bases: 22. There are 23 residues in the CDR3.

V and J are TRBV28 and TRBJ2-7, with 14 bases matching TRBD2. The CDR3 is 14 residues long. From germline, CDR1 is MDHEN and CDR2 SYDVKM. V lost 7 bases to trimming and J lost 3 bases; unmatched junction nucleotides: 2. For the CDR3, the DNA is TGTGCCAGCACCGGGACTAGCGGGAGCTACGAGCAGTACTTC. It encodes CASTGTSGSYEQYF.

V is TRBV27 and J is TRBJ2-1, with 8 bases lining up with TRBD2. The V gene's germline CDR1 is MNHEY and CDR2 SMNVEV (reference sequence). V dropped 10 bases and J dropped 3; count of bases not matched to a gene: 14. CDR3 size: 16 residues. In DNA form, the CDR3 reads TGTGCCATGCTCCCGGTTTTAGCGGGGTACTACAATGAGCAGTTCTTC. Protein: CAMLPVLAGYYNEQFF.